This T cell receptor (beta chain) emerged from a study of cytomegalovirus exposure and HLA in healthy donors (TCRdb year 2017). The study in broad terms: In an earlier analysis of approximately 500 of the donors, about 260 Gb of sequence data and just under 120 million unique TCR beta sequences from about 190 million T cells were reported. Every discovery cohort repertoire had been produced on one sequencing platform. To study patterns of TCR occurrence, a later analysis re-analyzed previously published TCR beta repertoires from more than 550 donors and added high-resolution HLA genotyping. HLA typing covered class I and class II loci at four-digit resolution. The study used immunosequencing to profile the T cell repertoires of 600 to 850 subjects and linked those repertoires to cytomegalovirus serostatus. The study aimed to test whether cataloging public T cell receptors could reveal signatures of past pathogen exposure. Among the roughly 400 genotyped donors, around 81% belonged to the genetic ancestry cluster associated with self-reported Caucasian donors. Among some 400 genotyped donors of the cohort, an average of around 220,000 unique TCR beta nucleotide sequences was sequenced per donor, of which 15% to 20% were non-productive. Along with the roughly 610-subject first cohort, a separate validation cohort of approximately 110 different subjects was used. About 5 DR-DQ haplotypes were handled as single units for association and clustering, since linkage in the cohort was strong. The number of typed donors differed by locus: about 620-640 for A, B, C, DRB1 and DQB1; approximately 520 for DQA1; over 600 for DPA1; and around 490 for DPB1. An early release covering about 600 HLA-typed donors comprised roughly 300 gigabases of sequencing data and about 90 million unique TCR sequences. Rather than drawing on any new phenotypic data, the later analysis identified candidate immune exposures from TCR beta sequences and the way those sequences occurred across donors. Donor age, sex, ethnicity and CMV serostatus were compiled alongside the repertoire data. To decide whether each TCR beta V gene segment behaved as functional or pseudogenic, an earlier analysis of approximately 620 of the donors relied on high-throughput TCR beta sequencing. Genome-wide SNP genotypes for about 65% of the 666 donors were used in a later genetic analysis, which treated that subset as a discovery cohort. The study combined high-throughput TCR immunosequencing, statistical association of individual TCRs with disease status, and machine learning to predict cytomegalovirus infection status.

Study-level results and caveats: Most TCR sequences were observed very rarely across donors, whereas some public TCRs were present in many individuals. Correlated functional status among segregating V segments might reflect linkage disequilibrium, but an unknown experimental factor could not be ruled out. In both the original and validation cohorts, the classifier was reported to diagnose cytomegalovirus status with high specificity and sensitivity. Only TCR beta chains were sequenced in this cohort, and the absence of alpha or paired-chain data limited detectable features. Most CMV-associated TCR beta chains appeared to be HLA-restricted in a later analysis, and the HLA associations seemed to be driven largely by CMV exposure. For the cohort, immune exposure information was limited to CMV serostatus. A later analysis found that HLA-associated TCR beta chains were more clonally expanded and had lower generation probabilities than equally common non-associated chains. Because some donors lacked HLA typing at each locus, the association tests relied only on the typed subset. In an earlier analysis of over 550 of the donors, most TCR beta V segments were observed in productive rearrangements about 90% or about 30% of the time, broadly matching IMGT annotations. Because counts were too low, 15 or so rarely observed V segments, including chromosome 9 orphons, were excluded from the earlier analysis of 587 of the donors. Some IMGT-functional V segments, including TRBV6-2 and TRBV6-3, could not be told apart with the 87-base-pair reads, so those segments were excluded. In a later genetic analysis, a missense DCLRE1C variant was associated with V-gene and J-gene trimming of TCR beta chains, and the association was replicated in an independent cohort. A further reported finding was that TCR beta sequences accurately predicted the HLA-A and HLA-B alleles for most subjects in the first cohort. In the study, around 160 TCR beta chains were listed as associated with cytomegalovirus. According to a later analysis, parvovirus B19, influenza, CMV and Epstein-Barr virus appeared linked to several top co-occurrence clusters. Presence/absence analyses assumed roughly uniform sequencing depth across donors, an assumption that may not hold. In vitro tests confirmed that a few of the cytomegalovirus-associated TCR beta chains recognize cytomegalovirus antigens. Assigning TCR associations to individual alleles was difficult when HLA alleles, especially DR and DQ, strongly co-occurred. In a later analysis, the rate of TCR association differed among HLA loci, with DRB1 alleles having the most associated TCRs and HLA-C alleles having the fewest. At a false discovery rate of 0.05, a later analysis linked under 20,000 TCR beta sequences to specific HLA alleles. A cluster of highly shared sequence variants was judged likely to represent a technical artifact of the sequencing pipeline. Compared with the 666-donor mean, donors in an Asian-associated ancestry cluster had fewer N-insertions in productive TCRs, according to a later genetic analysis. According to the authors, the approach could potentially be generalized to other disease states and immunological phenotypes.

With regard to this clone: Its recognized antigen is unknown. No much larger clone is present one base from it, and per-base qualities are unavailable.

The V and J ends are trimmed by 0 bases and 4 bases, leaving 9 bases between them. The CDR3 numbers 13 residues from cysteine through phenylalanine. The CDR3 DNA has 39 bases and is translated from base 1. CDR1 and CDR2, per the germline V gene (reference sequence), are GTSNPN and SVGIG. The cohort consisted of 600 or so healthy bone marrow donors. At the time of sampling, all cohort members were nominally healthy, though unrecorded immune exposures were likely present. The donor was CMV seronegative and was included in the group of 352 seronegative cohort members. Every donor gave a peripheral blood sample, and the peripheral blood mononuclear cells from that sample were used for TCR beta sequencing. The Qiagen DNeasy Blood Extraction Kit was used to extract genomic DNA from the blood cell samples. The library came from the immunoSEQ multiplex PCR assay. The multiplex PCR relied on a mix of 60 forward primers for TCR Vbeta segments and 13 reverse primers for TCR Jbeta segments. A multiplex PCR assay on genomic DNA amplified the CDR3 region of rearranged TCR beta genes. The amplified TCR beta libraries were sequenced on the Illumina HiSeq System as 87-base-pair reads. Per the original workflow: A later analysis counted about 80 million unique TCR beta chains across the 666 repertoires, and about 10 million of these chains were shared by at least two donors. Raw reads were error-corrected and collapsed into unique sequences by a nearest-neighbor algorithm in which closely related sequences were merged to remove PCR and sequencing errors. Alignment of CDR3 sequences to IMGT reference sequences was used to assign V, D and J gene segments. For a sequence to be retained, a match of at least six nucleotides to both a V gene segment and a J gene segment was required. A rearrangement was called productive if the CDR3 had no stop codons and remained in frame with V and J, and every other rearrangement was called non-productive. Following IMGT convention, CDR3 was defined as the stretch from the second conserved V-encoded cysteine up to the conserved J-encoded phenylalanine. The earlier analysis of 450 to 750 of the donors excluded any sequence lacking an unambiguous match to a single V gene segment. An earlier analysis of under 750 of the donors called V segments functional above 56.7% productive rearrangements and segregating when the between-donor standard deviation exceeded 5%. To diagnose cytomegalovirus status from the catalog of TCR beta chain sequences, a statistical classification framework was built. In a later analysis, V and J genes were assigned by comparing TCR nucleotide sequences against IMGT/GENE-DB human TR gene sequences. Using the TCRdist pipeline, a later analysis assigned CDR3 sequences along with most-parsimonious VDJ recombination scenarios. In a later analysis, each TCR beta chain was defined by its CDR3 amino acid sequence together with its V-gene family, and reads without a unique V-gene family were excluded. In a later analysis, around 600 highly shared, low-generation-probability nucleotide sequences were removed to address suspected cross-contamination and a sequencing artifact. In a later analysis, a clonal expansion index was calculated for each public chain from normalized within-repertoire ranks of inferred template counts. In a later analysis, generation probabilities were computed with a VDJ recombination model fitted to out-of-frame rearrangements, and the resulting probabilities were checked against IGoR. A later analysis scored TCR-TCR, TCR-HLA and TCR-CMV co-occurrence with hypergeometric tests, applying a repertoire-size bias correction to TCR pairs. False discovery rates were estimated in a later analysis by permuting HLA or CMV assignments 20 times. In a later analysis, co-occurring TCRs were grouped using DBSCAN, with TCRdist sequence similarity added in when clustering inside HLA-allele-positive subsets. Repertoires with fewer than 30,000 or more than 120,000 public chains were left out of co-occurrence clustering, as were several repertoires with anomalous nucleotide sharing. In its TCRdb copy, this immuneACCESS table keeps in-frame sequences only and misses some clones. Where compared with another copy, unresolved V genes explain less than half of these, and the others have no known cause. D and trimming come from the DNA, and the V and J calls and clone size come from that table. The table for this sample lists 99,000 or so clones; 70% to 75% of them were counted only once. Of the sample, roughly 1.2% is held by the ten largest clones.

The TCR originated in a middle-aged man in good health and CMV-seronegative. This sequence uses TRBV30 and TRBJ1-1, with no confidently assigned D gene. Sequencing input: PBMCs. The CDR3: CAWSVRSGTEAFF. The sequenced DNA: TGTGCCTGGAGTGTAAGGTCGGGCACTGAAGCTTTCTTT. The CDR3 plus the reference TRBV30 and TRBJ1-1 genes for the other parts give the full variable domain: SQTIHQWPATLVQPVGSPLSLECTVEGTSNPNLYWYRQAAGRGLQLLFYSVGIGQISSEVPQNLSASRPQDRQFILSSKKLLLSDSGFYLCAWSVRSGTEAFFGQGTRLTVV.